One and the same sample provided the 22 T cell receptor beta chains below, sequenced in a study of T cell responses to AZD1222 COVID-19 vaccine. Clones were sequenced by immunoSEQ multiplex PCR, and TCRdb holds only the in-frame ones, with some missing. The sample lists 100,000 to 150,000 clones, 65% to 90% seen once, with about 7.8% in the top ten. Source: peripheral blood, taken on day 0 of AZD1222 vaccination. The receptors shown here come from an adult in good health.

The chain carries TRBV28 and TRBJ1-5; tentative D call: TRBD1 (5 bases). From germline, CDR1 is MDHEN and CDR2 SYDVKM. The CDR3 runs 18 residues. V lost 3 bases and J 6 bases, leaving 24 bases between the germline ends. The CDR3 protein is CASSLIATGTSVCQPQHF. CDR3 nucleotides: TGTGCCAGCAGTTTGATAGCCACGGGGACCAGCGTGTGTCAGCCCCAGCATTTT.

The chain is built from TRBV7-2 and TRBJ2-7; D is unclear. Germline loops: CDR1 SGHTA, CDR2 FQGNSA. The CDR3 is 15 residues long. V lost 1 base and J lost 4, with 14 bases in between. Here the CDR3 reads CASSLVESGSYEQYF. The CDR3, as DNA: TGTGCCAGCAGCTTAGTGGAATCGGGCTCGTACGAGCAGTACTTC.

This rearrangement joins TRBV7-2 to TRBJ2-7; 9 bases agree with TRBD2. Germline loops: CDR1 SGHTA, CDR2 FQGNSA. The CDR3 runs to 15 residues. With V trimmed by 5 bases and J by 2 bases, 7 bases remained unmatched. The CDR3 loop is CASSLGAGGPYEQYF. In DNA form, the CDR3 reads TGTGCCAGCAGCCTGGGAGCGGGGGGCCCCTACGAGCAGTACTTC. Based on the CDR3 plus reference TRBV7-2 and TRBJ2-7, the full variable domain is GAGVSQSPSNKVTEKGKDVELRCDPISGHTALYWYRQSLGQGLEFLIYFQGNSAPDKSGLPSDRFSAERTGGSVSTLTIQRTQQEDSAVYLCASSLGAGGPYEQYFGPGTRLTVT.

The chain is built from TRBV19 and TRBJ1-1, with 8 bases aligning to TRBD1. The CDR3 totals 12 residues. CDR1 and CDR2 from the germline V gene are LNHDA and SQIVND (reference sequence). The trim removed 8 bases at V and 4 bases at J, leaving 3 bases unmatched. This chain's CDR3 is CASAGGGTEAFF. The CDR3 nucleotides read TGTGCCAGTGCAGGGGGCGGCACTGAAGCTTTCTTT.

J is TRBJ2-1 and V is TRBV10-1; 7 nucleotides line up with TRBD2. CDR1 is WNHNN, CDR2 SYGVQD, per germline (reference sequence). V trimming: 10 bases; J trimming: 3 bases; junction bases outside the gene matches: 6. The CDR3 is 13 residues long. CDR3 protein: CATLRESYNEQFF. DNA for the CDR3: TGCGCCACCCTGCGGGAGAGCTACAATGAGCAGTTCTTC.

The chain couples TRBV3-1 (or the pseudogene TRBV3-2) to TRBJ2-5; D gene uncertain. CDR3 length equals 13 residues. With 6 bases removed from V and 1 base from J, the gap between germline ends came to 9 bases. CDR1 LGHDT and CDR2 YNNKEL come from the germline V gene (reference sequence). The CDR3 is CASSLGPQETQYF. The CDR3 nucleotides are TGTGCCAGCAGTCTAGGGCCCCAAGAGACCCAGTACTTC.

CDR3 amino acids: CASKVWPGENTGELFF. In DNA form, the CDR3 reads TGTGCCAGTAAAGTCTGGCCAGGTGAGAACACCGGGGAGCTGTTTTTT. The rearrangement uses TRBV19 and TRBJ2-2; D is uncertain. Trimming shortened V by 7 bases and J by 1 base, and 16 bases separated the two germline ends. From germline, CDR1 is LNHDA and CDR2 SQIVND (reference sequence). CDR3 size: 16 residues.

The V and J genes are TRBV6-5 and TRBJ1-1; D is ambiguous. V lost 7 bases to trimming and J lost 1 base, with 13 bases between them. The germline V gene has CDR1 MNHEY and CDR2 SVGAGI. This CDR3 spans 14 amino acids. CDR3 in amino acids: CASIRGRQNTEAFF. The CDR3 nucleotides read TGTGCCAGCATCCGAGGACGGCAGAACACTGAAGCTTTCTTT.

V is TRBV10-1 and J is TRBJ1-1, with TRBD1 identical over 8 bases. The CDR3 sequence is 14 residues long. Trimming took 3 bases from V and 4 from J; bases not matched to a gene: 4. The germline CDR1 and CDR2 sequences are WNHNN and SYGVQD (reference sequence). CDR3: CASSDETGATEAFF. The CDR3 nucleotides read TGCGCCAGCAGTGATGAGACAGGGGCCACTGAAGCTTTCTTT.

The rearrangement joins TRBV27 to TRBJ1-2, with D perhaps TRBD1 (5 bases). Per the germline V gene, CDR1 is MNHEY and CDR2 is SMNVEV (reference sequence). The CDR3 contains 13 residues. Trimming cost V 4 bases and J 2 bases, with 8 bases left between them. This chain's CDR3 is CASSYQGNYGYTF. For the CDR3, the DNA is TGTGCCAGCAGTTACCAGGGCAACTATGGCTACACCTTC.

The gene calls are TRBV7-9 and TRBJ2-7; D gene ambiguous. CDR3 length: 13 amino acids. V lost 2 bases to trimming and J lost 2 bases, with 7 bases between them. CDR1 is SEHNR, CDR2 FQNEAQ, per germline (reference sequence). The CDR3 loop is CASSLPGPYEQYF. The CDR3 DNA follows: TGTGCCAGCAGCTTACCTGGACCCTACGAGCAGTACTTC.

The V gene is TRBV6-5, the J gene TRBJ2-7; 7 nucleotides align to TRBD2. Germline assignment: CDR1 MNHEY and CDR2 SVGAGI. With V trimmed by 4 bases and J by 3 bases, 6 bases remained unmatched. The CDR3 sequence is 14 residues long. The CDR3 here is CASSSPRGVYEQYF. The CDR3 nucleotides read TGTGCCAGCAGTTCCCCCCGGGGGGTCTACGAGCAGTACTTC.

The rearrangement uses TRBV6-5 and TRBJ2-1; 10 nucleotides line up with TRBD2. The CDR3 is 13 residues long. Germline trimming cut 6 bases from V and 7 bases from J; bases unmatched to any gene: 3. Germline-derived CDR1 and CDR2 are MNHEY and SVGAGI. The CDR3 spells CASRVAGGNEQFF. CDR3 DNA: TGTGCCAGCAGAGTAGCGGGAGGAAATGAGCAGTTCTTC.

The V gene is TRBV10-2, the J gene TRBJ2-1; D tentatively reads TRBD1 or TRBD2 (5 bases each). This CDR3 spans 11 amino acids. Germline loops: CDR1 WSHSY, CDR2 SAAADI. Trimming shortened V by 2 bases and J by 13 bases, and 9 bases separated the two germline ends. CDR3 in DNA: TGCGCCAGCAGTGAGGCCGGGGCTCAGTTCTTC. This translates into CASSEAGAQFF.

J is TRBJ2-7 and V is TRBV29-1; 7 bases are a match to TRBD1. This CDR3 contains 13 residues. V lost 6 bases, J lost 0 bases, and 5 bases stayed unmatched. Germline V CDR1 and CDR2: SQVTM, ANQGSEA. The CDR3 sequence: CSVPGQTSYEQYF. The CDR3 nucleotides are TGCAGCGTCCCGGGACAGACCTCCTACGAGCAGTACTTC.

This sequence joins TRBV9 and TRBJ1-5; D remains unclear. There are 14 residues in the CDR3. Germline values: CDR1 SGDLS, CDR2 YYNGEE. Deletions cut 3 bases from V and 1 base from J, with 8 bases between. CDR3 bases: TGTGCCAGCAGCGCCCCCGGGAGCAATCAGCCCCAGCATTTT. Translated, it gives CASSAPGSNQPQHF.

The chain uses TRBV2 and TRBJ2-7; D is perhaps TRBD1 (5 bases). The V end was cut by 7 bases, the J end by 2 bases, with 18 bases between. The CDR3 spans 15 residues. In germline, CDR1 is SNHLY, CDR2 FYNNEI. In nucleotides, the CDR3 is TGTGCCAGCAACATCCAAACAGGTGCCCCCTACGAGCAGTACTTC. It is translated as CASNIQTGAPYEQYF.

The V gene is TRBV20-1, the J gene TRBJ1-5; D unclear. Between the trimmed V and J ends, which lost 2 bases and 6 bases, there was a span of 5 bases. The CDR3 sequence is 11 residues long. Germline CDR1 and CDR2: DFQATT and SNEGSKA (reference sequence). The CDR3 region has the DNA TGCAGTGCTAGAATGAGTCAGCCCCAGCATTTT. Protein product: CSARMSQPQHF.

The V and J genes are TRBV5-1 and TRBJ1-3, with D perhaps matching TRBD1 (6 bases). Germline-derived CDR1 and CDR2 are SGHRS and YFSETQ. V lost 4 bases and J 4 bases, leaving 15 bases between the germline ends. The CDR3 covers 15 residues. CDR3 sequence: CASSIKQGSGNTIYF. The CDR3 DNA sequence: TGCGCCAGCAGCATCAAACAGGGTTCAGGAAACACCATATATTTT.

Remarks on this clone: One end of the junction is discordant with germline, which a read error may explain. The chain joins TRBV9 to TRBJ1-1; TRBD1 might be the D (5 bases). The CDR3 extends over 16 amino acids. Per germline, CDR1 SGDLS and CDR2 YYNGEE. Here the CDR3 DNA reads TGTGCCAGCAGCGTAGGGTTTGGGACGGGGAACGCTGAAGCTTTCTTT. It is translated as CASSVGFGTGNAEAFF. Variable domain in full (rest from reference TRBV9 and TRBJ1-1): DSGVTQTPKHLITATGQRVTLRCSPRSGDLSVYWYQQSLDQGLQFLIQYYNGEERAKGNILERFSAQQFPDLHSELNLSSLELGDSALYFCASSVGFGTGNAEAFFGQGTRLTVV.

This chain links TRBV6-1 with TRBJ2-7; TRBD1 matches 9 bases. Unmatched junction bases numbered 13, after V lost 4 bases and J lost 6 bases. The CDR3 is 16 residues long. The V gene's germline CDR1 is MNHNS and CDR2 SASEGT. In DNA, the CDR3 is TGTGCCAGCAGTGTCCCGAGAGGGACAGGGCGCCTCGAGCAGTACTTC. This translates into CASSVPRGTGRLEQYF.

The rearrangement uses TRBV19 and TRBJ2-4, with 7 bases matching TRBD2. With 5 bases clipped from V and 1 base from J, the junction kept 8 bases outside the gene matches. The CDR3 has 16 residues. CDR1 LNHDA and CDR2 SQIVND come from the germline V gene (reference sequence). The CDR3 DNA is TGTGCCAGTAGTCCCCTTGCGGGGGAGGCCAAAAACATTCAGTACTTC. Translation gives CASSPLAGEAKNIQYF.